The entry below gives a single T cell receptor beta chain sequence along with its context. Its antigen is still unknown. Base qualities were left out, and no much larger clone turns up one base away. Patients with autoimmune disease history or receiving systemic immunosuppression were excluded from the trial. Peripheral blood for TCR sequencing was collected from all dose cohorts at baseline, on cycle 4 day 1, and on cycle 7 day 1. Samples were obtained from an open-label, multicenter, first-in-human phase I dose-escalation trial of ivuxolimab. Adults with locally advanced or metastatic melanoma, renal cell, hepatocellular, or head and neck squamous cell carcinoma were enrolled in the trial. Before TCR sequencing, CD4+ T cells and CD8+ T cells from peripheral blood were sorted into separate populations. CDR1 and CDR2, looked up from the germline V gene (reference sequence), are MNHNY and SVGAGI. The junction shows trimming of 6 bases on V and 1 base on J, plus 12 bases between the germline ends. The CDR3 measures 14 amino acids from cysteine to phenylalanine. Just CDR3 DNA is preserved here, 42 bases in frame from base 1.

The entry originates in a study of OX40 agonist ivuxolimab in advanced cancers. Regarding the complete study: Ivuxolimab, which targeted the costimulatory receptor OX40 (CD134), was an agonistic, fully human IgG2 monoclonal antibody. In the dose-escalation cohort, 70% to 85% of patients were male, and the mean age was around 65 years with a range of roughly 20 to 80. The paper reports the monotherapy dose-escalation portion (N of about 52 patients) of the phase I ivuxolimab trial. Peripheral TCRbeta sequencing was intended to test whether TCR sequence diversity was altered and clonal T-cell expansion was caused by ivuxolimab. Partial responses were achieved by three dose-escalation patients, of whom one had hepatocellular carcinoma and two had cutaneous melanoma. Of the approximately 50 dose-escalation patients, hepatocellular carcinoma was present in 19, melanoma in roughly 15, renal cell carcinoma in 9 and head and neck cancer in 9. Intravenous ivuxolimab was administered to patients every 2 weeks at six dose levels: 0.01, 0.1, 0.3, 1.5, 3 and 10 mg/kg. Prior anti-PD-1, anti-PD-L1 or anti-CTLA-4 therapy was permitted, and checkpoint inhibitors had been received by about 36% of dose-escalation patients.

Genomic DNA was extracted from sorted cells for sequencing of the TCRbeta CDR3 region. The immunoSEQ Assay was used for sequencing of TCRbeta CDR3 regions. TCRdb retrieved this table from immuneACCESS and kept in-frame rearrangements only. Not all clones are present; in checked studies, unresolved V genes account for under half, and no reason is known for the remainder. In all, the sample holds fewer than 80,000 clones, and approximately 88% of those were seen once. Together, the top ten hold 0.5% to 0.6% of the sample. The research as a whole found: After ivuxolimab, CD8+ T cells had more expanded clones than CD4+ T cells on average. Antigen specificity was not determined for the clonally expanded peripheral T cells. Partial responders in the 0.1-3.0 mg/kg groups had among the lowest normalized peripheral clonal expansion, especially among CD8+ T cells. At doses of 0.1 to 3.0 mg/kg, clonal expansion of both CD4+ and CD8+ blood T cells was observed from baseline to week 6. Low levels of normalized T-cell clonal expansion were also seen in some patients who did not respond.

Source: CD4+ or CD8+ T cells sorted from blood, taken in a trial of the OX40 agonist ivuxolimab. The sequence joins TRBV6-6 to TRBJ2-5, with the D segment identity uncertain. This receptor was taken from an adult with an advanced solid tumor such as melanoma, head and neck, liver or kidney cancer. The DNA is as follows: TGTGCCAGCAGCTCTTACACCACCCAAGAGACCCAGTACTTC. It is translated as CASSSYTTQETQYF.